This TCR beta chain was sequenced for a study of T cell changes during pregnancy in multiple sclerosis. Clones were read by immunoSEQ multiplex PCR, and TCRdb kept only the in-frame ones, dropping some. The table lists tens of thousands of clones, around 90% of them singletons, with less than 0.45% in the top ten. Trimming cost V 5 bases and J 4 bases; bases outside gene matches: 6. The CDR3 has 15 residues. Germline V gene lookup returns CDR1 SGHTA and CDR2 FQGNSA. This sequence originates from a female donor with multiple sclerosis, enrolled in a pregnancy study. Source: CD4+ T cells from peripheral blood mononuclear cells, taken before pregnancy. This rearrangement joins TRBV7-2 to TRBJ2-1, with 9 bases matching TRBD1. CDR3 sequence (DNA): TGTGCCAGCAGCCCAACCGGGACAGGGTACAATGAGCAGTTCTTC. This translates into CASSPTGTGYNEQFF.